Presented here are 21 T cell receptor beta chains from one specimen sequenced in a study of CD8+ T cells in alopecia areata. cDNA prepared by RNA extraction and subsequent reverse transcription served as the template for sequencing. Here immunoSEQ multiplex PCR was the method, and the copy in TCRdb shows in-frame clones only, minus some. The sample includes 110,000 to 150,000 clones, about 47% of them seen just once. The specimen comprised CD4+ T cells sorted from blood, sampled at week 0. These receptors all stem from a human donor with alopecia areata.

This clone was seen only a few times. The V call is TRBV29-1, the J call TRBJ2-1; TRBD2 matches 7 bases. The germline gives CDR1 SQVTM, CDR2 ANQGSEA. V lost 4 bases to trimming and J lost 7 bases; unmatched junction nucleotides: 10. The CDR3 totals 14 residues. CDR3 protein: CSVAAGNLRNEQFF. The CDR3 DNA is TGCAGCGTTGCAGCGGGAAACCTTCGGAATGAGCAGTTCTTC.

The table lists this clone with a few counts. The chain combines TRBV29-1 with TRBJ2-7; possibly TRBD1 or TRBD2 for D (5 bases each). This CDR3 region has 14 residues. V was cut by 4 bases and J by 7 bases, with 20 bases left in between. Germline V CDR1 and CDR2: SQVTM, ANQGSEA. CDR3 region: CSVVNRDRLEEQYF. DNA of the CDR3: TGCAGCGTTGTCAATAGGGACCGACTGGAGGAGCAGTACTTC.

This chain connects TRBV2 to TRBJ1-2; D call uncertain. The CDR3 has 13 amino acids. The germline V gene encodes CDR1 SNHLY and CDR2 FYNNEI. V lost 4 bases and J 2 bases, leaving 8 bases between the germline ends. In DNA, the CDR3 is TGTGCCAGCAGTGTTGACACCAACTATGGCTACACCTTC. Encoded protein: CASSVDTNYGYTF.

The chain uses TRBV30 and TRBJ1-5; D remains ambiguous. The CDR3 runs 14 residues. CDR1 is GTSNPN and CDR2 is SVGIG in the germline V gene (reference sequence). The V gene lost 2 bases and the J gene lost 6 bases, with 14 bases spanning the gap. CDR3 amino acids: CAWSRGRGSQPQHF. The CDR3 bases are TGTGCCTGGAGTAGAGGACGGGGAAGTCAGCCCCAGCATTTT.

This rearrangement joins TRBV27 to TRBJ2-5, with 10 bases matching TRBD1. CDR3 length equals 15 residues. The germline V gene encodes CDR1 MNHEY and CDR2 SMNVEV (reference sequence). J gave up 4 bases and V 3 bases, and 5 bases lay outside the gene matches. The CDR3 here is CASSFGQGVGETQYF. The DNA of the CDR3 is TGTGCCAGCAGTTTTGGACAGGGGGTTGGAGAGACCCAGTACTTC.

This chain uses TRBV7-9 with TRBJ2-3, with D uncertain. This CDR3 spans 15 amino acids. Germline V gene sequence: CDR1 SEHNR, CDR2 FQNEAQ (reference sequence). The V end was cut by 7 bases, the J end by 3 bases, with 17 bases between. The CDR3 loop is CASTRDALGTDTQYF. As DNA, the CDR3 is TGTGCCAGCACACGTGATGCCCTGGGGACAGATACGCAGTATTTT.

This chain connects TRBV18 to TRBJ2-5, with D possibly being TRBD1 or TRBD2 (5 bases each). Deletions cut 4 bases from V and 3 bases from J, with 9 bases between. The CDR3 loop spans 13 amino acids. Germline V lookup: CDR1 KGHSH, CDR2 LQKENI. CDR3 sequence (DNA): TGTGCCAGCTCACTGGGACGGGAAGAGACCCAGTACTTC. This sequence encodes CASSLGREETQYF.

The rearrangement links TRBV6-6 to TRBJ1-2; D is undetermined. The CDR3 is 15 amino acids. Per the germline V gene, CDR1 is MNHNY and CDR2 is SVGAGI (reference sequence). The germline V and J ends were trimmed by 7 bases and 0 bases, with 15 bases remaining between them. CDR3 nucleotides: TGTGCCAGCATTACCTCGGGCGAAGCTAACTATGGCTACACCTTC. This encodes CASITSGEANYGYTF.

The rearrangement links TRBV4-3 to TRBJ2-3; 11 bases fit TRBD2. Germline V gives CDR1 LGHNA, CDR2 YSLEER. CDR3 size: 17 residues. J lost 2 bases, V lost 2 bases, and 6 bases had no gene match. The chain's CDR3 is CASSQRGTSGPTDTQYF. CDR3 sequence (DNA): TGCGCCAGCAGCCAACGCGGGACTAGCGGACCCACAGATACGCAGTATTTT.

The chain links TRBV6-6 to TRBJ1-2, with unresolved D. Germline V CDR1 and CDR2: MNHNY, SVGAGI (reference sequence). The germline V and J ends were trimmed by 4 bases and 4 bases, with 13 bases remaining between them. The CDR3 has 14 amino acids. The CDR3 reads CASSFEGIGYGYTF. CDR3 in DNA: TGTGCCAGCAGTTTCGAGGGAATAGGCTATGGCTACACCTTC.

This chain uses TRBV18 with TRBJ2-5; weak D call: TRBD2 (5 bases). V lost 3 bases to trimming and J lost 5 bases, with 7 bases between them. Germline V gives CDR1 KGHSH, CDR2 LQKENI. The CDR3 totals 12 residues. The CDR3 loop reads CASSPWRETQYF. In DNA form, the CDR3 reads TGTGCCAGCTCACCTTGGAGGGAGACCCAGTACTTC.

This chain connects TRBV2 to TRBJ2-5; D is unresolved. The CDR3 sequence is 14 residues long. V was cut by 5 bases and J by 4 bases, with 14 bases left in between. Germline CDR1 is SNHLY and CDR2 is FYNNEI. CDR3 residues: CASSNGRNAETQYF. The CDR3 bases are TGTGCCAGCAGTAATGGACGGAATGCAGAGACCCAGTACTTC.

This clone was recorded at least ten times. This chain's CDR3 is CASSPFSGYEQYF. The CDR3, as DNA: TGTGCCAGCAGTCCTTTTAGCGGCTACGAGCAGTACTTC. The rearrangement joins TRBV2 to TRBJ2-7; D is perhaps TRBD2 (6 bases). CDR1 is SNHLY, CDR2 FYNNEI, per germline. This CDR3 has 13 amino acids. V lost 5 bases and J lost 3, with 11 bases in between.

This sequence joins TRBV11-2 and TRBJ1-2; D is ambiguous. Germline loops: CDR1 SGHAT, CDR2 FQNNGV. The CDR3 runs to 13 residues. V shed 5 bases and J shed 8 bases, with 15 bases lying between them. CDR3 sequence (DNA): TGTGCCAGCAGCAACCGGGCTGGGGTCGGCTACACCTTC. Its protein is CASSNRAGVGYTF.

The chain is built from TRBV7-2 and TRBJ1-1; D gene unclear. With 1 base removed from V and 6 bases from J, the gap between germline ends came to 9 bases. CDR1 SGHTA and CDR2 FQGNSA come from the germline V gene. CDR3 size: 13 residues. The CDR3 DNA reads as TGTGCCAGCAGCTTAGGTCAGGTATCTGAAGCTTTCTTT. Translation gives CASSLGQVSEAFF.

CDR3: CASDVAGGPETQYF. CDR3 coding DNA: TGTGCCAGCGATGTGGCGGGAGGGCCGGAGACCCAGTACTTC. This chain uses TRBV7-8 with TRBJ2-5; 9 bases line up with TRBD2. Germline CDR1 reads SGHVS; CDR2 reads FQNEAQ. The CDR3 consists of 14 residues. V was clipped by 8 bases and J by 5 bases; unmatched bases: 9.

The genes are TRBV14 and TRBJ1-2, with 8 bases identical to TRBD1. J was trimmed by 5 bases and V by 5 bases; bases with no gene match: 10. Germline loops: CDR1 SGHDN, CDR2 FVKESK. The CDR3 has 15 amino acids. The CDR3 DNA reads as TGTGCCAGCAGCTACGCCGGGACAGGAACTTATGGCTACACCTTC. Residues: CASSYAGTGTYGYTF.

The chain recombines TRBV6-5 with TRBJ2-5; D is undetermined. From germline, CDR1 is MNHEY and CDR2 SVGAGI. The CDR3 is 14 amino acids. Trimming took off 6 bases at V and 4 bases at J, with 15 bases between the two ends. The CDR3 spells CASSRQLVRETQYF. CDR3 bases: TGTGCCAGCAGCCGACAATTAGTTCGAGAGACCCAGTACTTC.

The chain couples TRBV4-2 to TRBJ1-2, with D hard to call. The CDR3 covers 14 residues. V lost 1 base and J lost 0, with 6 bases in between. The germline gives CDR1 LGHNA, CDR2 YNFKEQ. CDR3 amino acids: CASSQATTNYGYTF. The CDR3 nucleotides are TGTGCCAGCAGCCAAGCGACCACTAACTATGGCTACACCTTC.

The CDR3 protein is CASSRGNTIYF. The CDR3 region has the DNA TGTGCCAGCTCCCGGGGAAACACCATATATTTT. This chain uses TRBV9 with TRBJ1-3, with D uncertain. The CDR3 is made up of 11 amino acids. Germline CDR1 SGDLS, CDR2 YYNGEE. V was cut by 7 bases and J by 4 bases, with 6 bases left in between.

This clone was detected a few times. Other DNA sequences in the same sample also yield this CDR3. V gene TRBV30 combines with J gene TRBJ1-5; weak D call: TRBD1 (5 bases). There are 13 residues in the CDR3. V was pared by 0 bases and J by 5 bases, with 8 bases between. From germline, CDR1 is GTSNPN and CDR2 SVGIG (reference sequence). Written as DNA, the CDR3 is TGTGCCTGGAGTGTACGGGGGGATCAGCCCCAGCATTTT. Encoded protein: CAWSVRGDQPQHF.